These T cell receptor beta chains were read from a single sample in a study of T cell responses to AZD1222 COVID-19 vaccine. The protocol was immunoSEQ multiplex PCR, while the TCRdb copy is restricted to in-frame clones and leaves out a portion. Of 150,000 to 180,000 clones in the sample, about nine tenths were seen once. The starting material was peripheral blood, obtained on day 0 of AZD1222 vaccination. Receptors were obtained from an adult in good health. Both conserved end residues are part of each CDR3. The order of the fields is D gene, clone size, V gene, J gene, CDR3 DNA, CDR3 protein. A D gene is named only where the DNA matches it firmly. Size is omitted from some rows. Given values are once, few, many or a class for expanded clones.

-	few	TRBV6-5	TRBJ2-7	TGTGCCAGCAGCCAGGGACTGACTTCCTACGAGCAGTACTTC	CASSQGLTSYEQYF
-	-	TRBV23-1	TRBJ2-1	TGCGCCAGCAGTCACCCCCCGGGGGAGCAGTTCTTC	CASSHPPGEQFF
-	-	TRBV10-3	TRBJ2-5	TGTGCCATCAGTGAAGGAAAGACCCAGTACTTC	CAISEGKTQYF
-	-	TRBV7-3	TRBJ1-1	TGTGCCAGCAGCTTGGGGACGGCGAACACTGAAGCTTTCTTT	CASSLGTANTEAFF
-	-	TRBV5-6	TRBJ2-7	TGTGCCAGCAGCTTGGGGGCTCACCACTCCTACGAGCAGTACTTC	CASSLGAHHSYEQYF
TRBD1	-	TRBV7-6	TRBJ2-3	TGTGCCAGCAGTACGGGACAGGGGATCACAGATACGCAGTATTTT	CASSTGQGITDTQYF
TRBD1	-	TRBV5-5	TRBJ2-1	TGTGCCAGCAGCTTGGGACAGGGGGGTACTGAGCAGTTCTTC	CASSLGQGGTEQFF
-	few	TRBV4-1	TRBJ1-5	TGCGCCAGCAGCCAAGTTACGGGGAACAATCAGCCCCAGCATTTT	CASSQVTGNNQPQHF
-	-	TRBV9	TRBJ1-5	TGTGCCAGCAGCGCTAGGGGGGGGGCTCAGCCCCAGCATTTT	CASSARGGAQPQHF
-	once	TRBV4-3	TRBJ1-6	TGCGCCAGCAGCCAAGATTCCCAGGGGCAGAATTCACCCCTCCACTTT	CASSQDSQGQNSPLHF
-	few	TRBV4-3	TRBJ1-2	TGCGCCAGCAGCCAAGCGGAGTTAGCTAACTATGGCTACACCTTC	CASSQAELANYGYTF
TRBD1	-	TRBV6-5	TRBJ1-4	TGTGCCAGCAGCTACAGGGGCGGCAATGAAAAACTGTTTTTT	CASSYRGGNEKLFF
-	-	TRBV7-2	TRBJ2-7	TGTGCCAGCAGCCCCTCCGGGACCTCCTCCTACGAGCAGTACTTC	CASSPSGTSSYEQYF
TRBD1	-	TRBV7-2	TRBJ2-7	TGTGCCAGCAGCCAGGACAGGGGGAACGAGCAGTACTTC	CASSQDRGNEQYF
TRBD1	once	TRBV6-5	TRBJ2-7	TGTGCCAGCAGGAAGGACAGGGGTAACTACGAGCAGTACTTC	CASRKDRGNYEQYF
TRBD1	-	TRBV18	TRBJ1-2	TGTGCCAGCTCACCGACAGGGGGCGAATATGGCTACACCTTC	CASSPTGGEYGYTF
-	-	TRBV2	TRBJ1-3	TGTGCCAGCAGTGATCCCAGTTCTGGAAACACCATATATTTT	CASSDPSSGNTIYF
TRBD1	-	TRBV2	TRBJ2-7	TGTGCCAGCAGACAGGACAGGTTGTCCTACGAGCAGTACTTC	CASRQDRLSYEQYF
-	-	TRBV19	TRBJ1-2	TGTGCCAGTAGTATTGGGGGCTTTGCAACAGGAGGCTACACCTTC	CASSIGGFATGGYTF
-	-	TRBV5-1	TRBJ1-6	TGCGCCAGCAGCTTGGATATGAGCTCCTATAATTCACCCCTCCACTTT	CASSLDMSSYNSPLHF
-	-	TRBV24-1	TRBJ1-2	TGTGCCACCAGTGATTTATACTATGGCTACACCTTC	CATSDLYYGYTF
-	-	TRBV7-9	TRBJ1-1	TGTGCCAGCAGCTTAGGCGGCAGGAGGGACACTGAAGCTTTCTTT	CASSLGGRRDTEAFF
-	once	TRBV9	TRBJ2-2	TGTGCCAGCAGCGCTAGCCGGGGCGGTAACACCGGGGAGCTGTTTTTT	CASSASRGGNTGELFF
-	-	TRBV19	TRBJ2-7	TGTGCCAGTAGTCCACTAGGAGCTAAGCCCGGTTCCTACGAGCAGTACTTC	CASSPLGAKPGSYEQYF
-	-	TRBV29-1	TRBJ1-2	TGCAGCGCCAGGAAGCCGGGACTCTCTAACTATGGCTACACCTTC	CSARKPGLSNYGYTF
TRBD2	-	TRBV3-1/TRBV3-2	TRBJ2-1	TGTGCCAGCAGCCCAAAGCGGGGGGGCCAAAATGAGCAGTTCTTC	CASSPKRGGQNEQFF
TRBD2	once	TRBV2	TRBJ2-1	TGTGCCAGCAACGAACGTGCTAGCGGGGGTAATGAGCAGTTCTTC	CASNERASGGNEQFF
-	-	TRBV5-4	TRBJ2-1	TGTGCCAGCACCCTTTGGATAGGGGACGAGCAGTTCTTC	CASTLWIGDEQFF
-	-	TRBV10-3	TRBJ1-2	TGTGCCATCGCAGGGGAAGGCTATGGCTACACCTTC	CAIAGEGYGYTF
-	-	TRBV7-2	TRBJ1-1	TGTGCCAGCAGCCCCGGGAACTCGAACACTGAAGCTTTCTTT	CASSPGNSNTEAFF
TRBD1	-	TRBV19	TRBJ1-1	TGTGCCAGTCGACAGGGCCCGAACACTGAAGCTTTCTTT	CASRQGPNTEAFF
-	-	TRBV5-4	TRBJ2-3	TGTGCCAGCAGCCCCGGAACCGAAGATACGCAGTATTTT	CASSPGTEDTQYF
-	few	TRBV6-2/TRBV6-3	TRBJ1-2	TGTGCCAGCAGTTACCCTCGTTTCAGCGGCTACACCTTC	CASSYPRFSGYTF
TRBD1	-	TRBV18	TRBJ2-4	TGTGCCAGCTCACCACCCTCGGGACAGGGAGGCAAAAACATTCAGTACTTC	CASSPPSGQGGKNIQYF
-	-	TRBV7-2	TRBJ2-3	TGTGCCAGCACCCTACGGGAGCCGAGCACAGATACGCAGTATTTT	CASTLREPSTDTQYF
-	once	TRBV7-9	TRBJ1-2	TGTGCCAGCAGCTTAGAACAGCCTAACTATGGCTACACCTTC	CASSLEQPNYGYTF
TRBD1	-	TRBV4-2	TRBJ1-3	TGTGCCAGCAGCCAAGGGACAGGGCTGTCCGGAGGAAACACCATATATTTT	CASSQGTGLSGGNTIYF
-	once	TRBV28	TRBJ1-2	TGTGCCAGCAGTTCGGAGAGGGTCTATGGCTACACCTTC	CASSSERVYGYTF
-	-	TRBV27	TRBJ2-3	TGTGCCAGCAGTTTACGGCCCGTTGGCACAGATACGCAGTATTTT	CASSLRPVGTDTQYF
-	once	TRBV2	TRBJ1-1	TGTGCCAGCAGTGAATTTTGGGGGAACACTGAAGCTTTCTTT	CASSEFWGNTEAFF
-	-	TRBV2	TRBJ2-6	TGTGCCAGCAGTCCGGACAGCTCTGGGGCCAACGTCCTGACTTTC	CASSPDSSGANVLTF
-	-	TRBV10-3	TRBJ1-2	TGTGCCATCAGGGATGCGGAAGGTGGTTATGGCTACACCTTC	CAIRDAEGGYGYTF
-	-	TRBV6-5	TRBJ2-7	TGTGCCAGCAGAAAAAGTGGACAGATCTACGAGCAGTACTTC	CASRKSGQIYEQYF
-	-	TRBV10-3	TRBJ1-2	TGTGCCATCAGTGAGTCAAGTAAGGGATCGGGCTACACCTTC	CAISESSKGSGYTF
TRBD1	-	TRBV19	TRBJ1-1	TGTGCCAGTAGTGCTCGGACAGGGAACACTGAAGCTTTCTTT	CASSARTGNTEAFF
-	-	TRBV11-2	TRBJ1-2	TGTGCCAGCAGCATCGACAGCTCTAACTATGGCTACACCTTC	CASSIDSSNYGYTF
TRBD1	-	TRBV29-1	TRBJ1-4	TGCAGCGTTGATGGGGACAGGGGGTTGACTGGTGAAAAACTGTTTTTT	CSVDGDRGLTGEKLFF
TRBD1	once	TRBV10-3	TRBJ2-1	TGTGCCTTGAAACCGGGGACAGGGTCAAGCAATGAGCAGTTCTTC	CALKPGTGSSNEQFF
TRBD2	-	TRBV24-1	TRBJ2-7	TGTGCCACCAGTGATCCCGCTAGCGGGGGTTTCGAGCAGTACTTC	CATSDPASGGFEQYF
TRBD1	-	TRBV25-1	TRBJ1-3	TGTGCCAGCAGTGAATTTGGGACAGGGCAAAGAAACACCATATATTTT	CASSEFGTGQRNTIYF
TRBD2	few	TRBV25-1	TRBJ2-7	TGTGCCAGCAGTGAAGAAGCGCGGGGGGTCAAAAACTCCTACGAGCAGTACTTC	CASSEEARGVKNSYEQYF
-	-	TRBV19	TRBJ1-2	TGTGCCAGTACCCCGGCGGCTCTAAACATCTTATATGGCTACACCTTC	CASTPAALNILYGYTF
TRBD1	-	TRBV7-2	TRBJ2-7	TGTGCCAGCAGCTCCACAGGGGCCGCGACCTACGAGCAGTACTTC	CASSSTGAATYEQYF
-	-	TRBV4-3	TRBJ2-1	TGCGCCAGCAGCCCTACTAGGTTGAGTGAGCAGTTCTTC	CASSPTRLSEQFF
-	once	TRBV11-2	TRBJ1-1	TGTGCCAGCAGCTTGCACTTTAACACTGAAGCTTTCTTT	CASSLHFNTEAFF